One sample yielded the 6 T cell receptor beta chains listed below, sequenced in a study of T cells after yellow fever vaccination. From the 5' RACE reads, TCRdb called clonotypes with MiXCR, one entry per CDR3 protein. The profile shows about 400,000 distinct CDR3 sequences, more than 5.5% of them singletons. Sequenced material: PBMCs, taken 5 days after the yellow fever booster vaccination. The receptor source for this set is a young man who received the YFV17D yellow fever vaccine.

The J gene is TRBJ2-6, the V gene TRBV10-2, with TRBD1 identical over 7 bases. Per germline, CDR1 WSHSY and CDR2 SAAADI. CDR3 size: 19 residues. V was pared by 6 bases and J by 0 bases, with 14 bases of the junction left unmatched. CDR3 amino acids: CASSRQGWTPPSGANVLTF. DNA for the CDR3: TGCGCCAGCAGCAGACAGGGCTGGACTCCCCCCTCTGGGGCCAACGTCCTGACTTTC.

The chain uses TRBV14 and TRBJ2-1; D not certain. Germline loops: CDR1 SGHDN, CDR2 FVKESK. Trimming left V 5 bases short and J 9 bases short, with 8 bases between. The CDR3 is 11 amino acids. CDR3 residues: CASSVSGEQFF. CDR3 coding DNA: TGTGCCAGCAGCGTATCGGGTGAGCAGTTCTTC.

The V call is TRBV29-1, the J call TRBJ2-1, with 8 bases aligning to TRBD2. V was clipped by 7 bases and J by 4 bases; unmatched bases: 9. Germline V gives CDR1 SQVTM, CDR2 ANQGSEA. This CDR3 contains 14 residues. CDR3 DNA sequence: TGCAGCGCCAATCCGGGACTAGAATACAATGAGCAGTTCTTC. Residues: CSANPGLEYNEQFF.

This clonotype was counted at least ten times. The chain combines TRBV6-2 or TRBV6-3 with TRBJ2-1; unclear D gene. This CDR3 comprises 14 residues. With 6 bases removed from V and 5 bases from J, the gap between germline ends came to 14 bases. The germline gives CDR1 MNHEY, CDR2 SVGEGT. The CDR3 protein is CASRTSSRNNEQFF. The CDR3 nucleotides read TGTGCCAGCAGAACTTCCTCTAGGAACAATGAGCAGTTCTTC.

This clonotype was picked up many times. The chain recombines TRBV7-9 with TRBJ2-7; D not resolved. The CDR3 is 15 amino acids. Per the germline V gene, CDR1 is SEHNR and CDR2 is FQNEAQ (reference sequence). Deletions cut 3 bases from V and 2 bases from J, with 14 bases between. In DNA form, the CDR3 reads TGTGCCAGCAGCTTGTACATTGATAAAACCTACGAGCAGTACTTC. Amino acid sequence: CASSLYIDKTYEQYF.

This clonotype was seen a handful of times. The chain recombines TRBV6-4 with TRBJ2-2; 7 bases are shared with TRBD1. Germline CDR1 and CDR2: MRHNA and SNTAGT. The V gene end was trimmed by 2 bases and the J gene end by 3 bases; junction bases not matched to a gene: 6. There are 16 residues in the CDR3. In nucleotides, the CDR3 is TGTGCCAGCAGTGACAAACAGGGGTCCTACACCGGGGAGCTGTTTTTT. Translation: CASSDKQGSYTGELFF.